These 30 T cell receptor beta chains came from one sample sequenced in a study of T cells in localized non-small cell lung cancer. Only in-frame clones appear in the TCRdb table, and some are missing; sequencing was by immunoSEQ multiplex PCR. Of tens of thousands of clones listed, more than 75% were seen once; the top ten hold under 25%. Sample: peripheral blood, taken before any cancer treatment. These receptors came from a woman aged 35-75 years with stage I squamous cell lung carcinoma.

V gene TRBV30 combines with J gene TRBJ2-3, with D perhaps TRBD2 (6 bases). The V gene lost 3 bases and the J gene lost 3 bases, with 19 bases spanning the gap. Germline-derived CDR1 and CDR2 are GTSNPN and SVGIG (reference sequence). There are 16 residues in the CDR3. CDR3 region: CAWSGEGGGVTDTQYF. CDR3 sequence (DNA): TGTGCCTGGAGCGGCGAGGGCGGCGGGGTTACAGATACGCAGTATTTT.

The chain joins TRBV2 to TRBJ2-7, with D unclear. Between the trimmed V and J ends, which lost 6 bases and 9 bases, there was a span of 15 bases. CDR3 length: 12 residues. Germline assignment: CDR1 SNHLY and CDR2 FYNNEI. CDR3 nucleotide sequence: TGTGCCAGCAGCTCCGACCTGAACCGGCAGTACTTC. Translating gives CASSSDLNRQYF.

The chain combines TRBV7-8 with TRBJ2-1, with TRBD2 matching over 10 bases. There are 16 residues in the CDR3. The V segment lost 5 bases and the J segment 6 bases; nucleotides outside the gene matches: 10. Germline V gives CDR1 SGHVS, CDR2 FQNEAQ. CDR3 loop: CASSESGTSEINEQFF. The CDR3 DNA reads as TGTGCCAGCAGCGAATCCGGGACTAGCGAGATCAATGAGCAGTTCTTC.

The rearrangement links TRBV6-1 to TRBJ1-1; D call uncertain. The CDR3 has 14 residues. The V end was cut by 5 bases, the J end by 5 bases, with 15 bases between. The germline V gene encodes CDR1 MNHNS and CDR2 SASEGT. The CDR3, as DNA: TGTGCCAGCAGTCGAGACGGAATCGGGACTGAAGCTTTCTTT. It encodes CASSRDGIGTEAFF.

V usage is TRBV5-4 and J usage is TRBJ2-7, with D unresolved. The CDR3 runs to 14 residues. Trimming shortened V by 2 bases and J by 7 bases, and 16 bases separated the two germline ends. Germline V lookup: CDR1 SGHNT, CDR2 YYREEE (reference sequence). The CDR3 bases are TGTGCCAGCAGCTTCGCCAGAGAGGCCTTGGAGCAGTACTTC. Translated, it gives CASSFAREALEQYF.

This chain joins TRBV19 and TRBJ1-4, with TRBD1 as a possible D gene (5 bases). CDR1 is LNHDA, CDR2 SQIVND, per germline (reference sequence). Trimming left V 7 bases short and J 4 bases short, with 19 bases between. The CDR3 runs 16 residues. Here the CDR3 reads CASMMAGHRYNEKLFF. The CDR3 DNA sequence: TGTGCCAGTATGATGGCCGGACACCGATATAATGAAAAACTGTTTTTT.

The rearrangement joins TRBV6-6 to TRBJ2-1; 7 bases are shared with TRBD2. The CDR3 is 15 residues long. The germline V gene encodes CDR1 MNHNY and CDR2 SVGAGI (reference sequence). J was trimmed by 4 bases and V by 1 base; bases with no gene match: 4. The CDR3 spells CASSYWGGSYNEQFF. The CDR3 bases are TGTGCCAGCAGTTACTGGGGGGGATCGTACAATGAGCAGTTCTTC.

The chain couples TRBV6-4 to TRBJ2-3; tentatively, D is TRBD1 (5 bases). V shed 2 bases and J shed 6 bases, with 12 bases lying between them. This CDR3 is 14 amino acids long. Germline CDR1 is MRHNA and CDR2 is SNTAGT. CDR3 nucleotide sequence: TGTGCCAGCAGTGACGGGGCGGCCGGGGATACGCAGTATTTT. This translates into CASSDGAAGDTQYF.

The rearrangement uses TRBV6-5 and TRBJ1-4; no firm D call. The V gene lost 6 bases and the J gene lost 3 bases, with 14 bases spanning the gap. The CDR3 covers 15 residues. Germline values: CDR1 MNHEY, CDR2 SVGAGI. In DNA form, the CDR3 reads TGTGCCAGCAGCCGAACTCCTGTAGCTAATGAAAAACTGTTTTTT. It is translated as CASSRTPVANEKLFF.

In nucleotides, the CDR3 is TGTGCCAGTACCAGGGAGACAATCTCTGGGGCCAACGTCCTGACTTTC. Translated, it gives CASTRETISGANVLTF. V is TRBV19 and J is TRBJ2-6, with D possibly being TRBD1 or TRBD2 (5 bases each). V was cut by 7 bases and J by 0 bases, with 13 bases left in between. CDR3 length equals 16 residues. Germline V lookup: CDR1 LNHDA, CDR2 SQIVND (reference sequence).

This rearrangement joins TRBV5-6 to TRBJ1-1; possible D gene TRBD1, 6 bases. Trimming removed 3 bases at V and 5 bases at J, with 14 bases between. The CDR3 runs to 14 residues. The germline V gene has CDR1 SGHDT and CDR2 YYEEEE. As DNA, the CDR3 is TGTGCCAGCAGCTCAACAGGGAGTCGGACTGAAGCTTTCTTT. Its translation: CASSSTGSRTEAFF.

CDR3 amino acids: CASIPAETNYGYTF. CDR3 nucleotide sequence: TGTGCCAGCATCCCCGCAGAGACTAACTATGGCTACACCTTC. The chain recombines TRBV28 with TRBJ1-2, with D unclear. Germline assignment: CDR1 MDHEN and CDR2 SYDVKM. The CDR3 sequence is 14 residues long. The V and J ends lost 7 bases and 0 bases respectively, with 12 bases between them.

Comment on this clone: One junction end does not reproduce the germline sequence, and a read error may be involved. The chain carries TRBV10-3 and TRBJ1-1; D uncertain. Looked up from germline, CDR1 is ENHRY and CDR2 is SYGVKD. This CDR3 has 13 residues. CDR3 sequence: CASSEPGRVEAFF. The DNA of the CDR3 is TGTGCCAGCAGTGAACCAGGACGCGTCGAAGCTTTCTTT.

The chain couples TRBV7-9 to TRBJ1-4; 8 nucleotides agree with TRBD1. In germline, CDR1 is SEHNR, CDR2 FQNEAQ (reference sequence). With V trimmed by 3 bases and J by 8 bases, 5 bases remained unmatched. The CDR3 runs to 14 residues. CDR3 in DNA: TGTGCCAGCAGCTTCGGACAGGGCCGGGAAAAACTGTTTTTT. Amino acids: CASSFGQGREKLFF.

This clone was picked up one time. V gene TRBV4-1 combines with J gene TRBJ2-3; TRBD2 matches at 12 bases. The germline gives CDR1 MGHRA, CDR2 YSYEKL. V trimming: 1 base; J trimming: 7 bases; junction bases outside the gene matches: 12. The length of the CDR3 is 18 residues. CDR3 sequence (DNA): TGCGCCAGCAGCCAAGTTCTAGCGGGGGGGCAAGCAGGCAATACGCAGTATTTT. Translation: CASSQVLAGGQAGNTQYF.

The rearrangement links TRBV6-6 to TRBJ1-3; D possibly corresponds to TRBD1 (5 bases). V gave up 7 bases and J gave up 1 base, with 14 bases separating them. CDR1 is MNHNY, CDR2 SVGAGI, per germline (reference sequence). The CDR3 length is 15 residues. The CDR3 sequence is CASKDTGASGNTIYF. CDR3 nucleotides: TGTGCCAGCAAAGACACCGGGGCGTCTGGAAACACCATATATTTT.

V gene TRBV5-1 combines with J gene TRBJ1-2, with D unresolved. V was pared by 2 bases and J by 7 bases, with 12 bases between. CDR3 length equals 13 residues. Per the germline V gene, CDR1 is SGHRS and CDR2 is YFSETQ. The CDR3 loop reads CASSFDLLSGYTF. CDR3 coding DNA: TGCGCCAGCAGCTTTGACCTCTTAAGTGGCTACACCTTC.

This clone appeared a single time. In DNA, the CDR3 is TGTGCCATCAGCGACTCAGGGGGTGGCAATCAGCCCCAGCATTTT. It yields the protein CAISDSGGGNQPQHF. This chain uses TRBV10-3 with TRBJ1-5; TRBD1 agrees at 7 bases. Germline V CDR1 and CDR2: ENHRY, SYGVKD. The V and J ends lost 6 bases and 2 bases, in that order; junction bases with no gene match: 7. CDR3 size: 15 residues.

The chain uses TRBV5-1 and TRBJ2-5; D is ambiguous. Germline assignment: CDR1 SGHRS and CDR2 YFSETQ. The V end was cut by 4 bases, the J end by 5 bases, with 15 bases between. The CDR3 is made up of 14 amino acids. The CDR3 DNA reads TGCGCCAGCAGCGGTGGTCGGATCCGGGAGACCCAGTACTTC. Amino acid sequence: CASSGGRIRETQYF.

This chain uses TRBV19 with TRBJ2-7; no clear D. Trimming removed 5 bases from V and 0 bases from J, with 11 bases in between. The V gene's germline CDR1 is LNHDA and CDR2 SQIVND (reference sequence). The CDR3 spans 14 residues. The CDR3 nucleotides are TGTGCCAGTAGTCCCCGGGTTCTCTCCTACGAGCAGTACTTC. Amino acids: CASSPRVLSYEQYF.

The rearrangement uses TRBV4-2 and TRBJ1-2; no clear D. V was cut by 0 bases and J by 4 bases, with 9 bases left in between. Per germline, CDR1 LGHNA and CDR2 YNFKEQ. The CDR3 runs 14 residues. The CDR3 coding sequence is TGTGCCAGCAGCCAAGATTATGGTGTCTATGGCTACACCTTC. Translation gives CASSQDYGVYGYTF.

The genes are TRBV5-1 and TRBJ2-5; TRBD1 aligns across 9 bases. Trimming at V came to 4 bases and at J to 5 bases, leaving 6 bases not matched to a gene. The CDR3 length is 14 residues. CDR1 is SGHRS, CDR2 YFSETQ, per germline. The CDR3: CASSDGTGKETQYF. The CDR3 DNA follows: TGCGCCAGCAGCGACGGGACAGGGAAGGAGACCCAGTACTTC.

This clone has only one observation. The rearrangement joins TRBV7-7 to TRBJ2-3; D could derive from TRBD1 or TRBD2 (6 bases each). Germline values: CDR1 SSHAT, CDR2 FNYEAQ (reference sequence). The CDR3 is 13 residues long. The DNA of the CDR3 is TGTGCTAGGTCGACGGGGGCCTCAGATACGCAGTATTTT. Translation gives CARSTGASDTQYF.

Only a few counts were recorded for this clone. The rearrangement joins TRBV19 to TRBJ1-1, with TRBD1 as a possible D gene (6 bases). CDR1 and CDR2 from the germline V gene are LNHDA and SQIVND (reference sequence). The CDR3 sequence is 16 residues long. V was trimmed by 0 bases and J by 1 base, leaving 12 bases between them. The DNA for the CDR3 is TGTGCCAGTAGTATAGACGTGGGGGGGCCGAACACTGAAGCTTTCTTT. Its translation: CASSIDVGGPNTEAFF. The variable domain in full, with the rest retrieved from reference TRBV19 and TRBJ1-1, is DGGITQSPKYLFRKEGQNVTLSCEQNLNHDAMYWYRQDPGQGLRLIYYSQIVNDFQKGDIAEGYSVSREKKESFPLTVTSAQKNPTAFYLCASSIDVGGPNTEAFFGQGTRLTVV.

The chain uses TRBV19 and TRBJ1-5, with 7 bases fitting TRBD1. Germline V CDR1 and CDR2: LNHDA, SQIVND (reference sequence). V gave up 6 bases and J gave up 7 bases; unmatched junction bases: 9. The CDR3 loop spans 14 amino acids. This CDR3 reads CASSPVARGQPQHF. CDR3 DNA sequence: TGTGCCAGTAGCCCCGTGGCCAGGGGGCAGCCCCAGCATTTT.

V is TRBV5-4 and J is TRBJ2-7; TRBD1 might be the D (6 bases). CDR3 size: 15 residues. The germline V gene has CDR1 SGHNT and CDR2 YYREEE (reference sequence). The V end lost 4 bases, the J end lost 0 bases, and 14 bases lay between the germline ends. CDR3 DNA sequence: TGTGCCAGCAGCGACAGGACGCGGAGCTCCTACGAGCAGTACTTC. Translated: CASSDRTRSSYEQYF.

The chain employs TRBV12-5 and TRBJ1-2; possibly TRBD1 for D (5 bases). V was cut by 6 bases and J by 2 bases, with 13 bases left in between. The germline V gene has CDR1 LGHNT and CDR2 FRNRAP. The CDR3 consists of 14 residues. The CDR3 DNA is TGTGCTAGTGGGTTGACAGTTAACAACTATGGCTACACCTTC. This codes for CASGLTVNNYGYTF.

The CDR3 sequence is CASSGKGTSYNEQFF. The CDR3 DNA follows: TGTGCCAGCAGTGGGAAGGGGACCTCCTACAATGAGCAGTTCTTC. The chain joins TRBV6-1 to TRBJ2-1; either TRBD1 or TRBD2 may fit D (5 bases each). Trimming took 4 bases from V and 0 from J, leaving 10 bases between them. The CDR3 extends over 15 amino acids. The germline V gene encodes CDR1 MNHNS and CDR2 SASEGT.

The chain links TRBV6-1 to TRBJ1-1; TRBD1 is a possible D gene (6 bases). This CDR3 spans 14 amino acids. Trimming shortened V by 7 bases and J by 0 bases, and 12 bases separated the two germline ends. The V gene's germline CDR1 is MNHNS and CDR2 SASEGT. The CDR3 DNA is TGTGCCAGCAAGGACGGACAGCTGAACACTGAAGCTTTCTTT. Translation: CASKDGQLNTEAFF.

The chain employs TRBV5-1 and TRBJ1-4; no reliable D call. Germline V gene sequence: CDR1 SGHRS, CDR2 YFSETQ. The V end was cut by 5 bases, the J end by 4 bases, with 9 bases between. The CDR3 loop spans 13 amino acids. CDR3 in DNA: TGCGCCAGCAGGAGAGAGATTAATGAAAAACTGTTTTTT. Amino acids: CASRREINEKLFF.